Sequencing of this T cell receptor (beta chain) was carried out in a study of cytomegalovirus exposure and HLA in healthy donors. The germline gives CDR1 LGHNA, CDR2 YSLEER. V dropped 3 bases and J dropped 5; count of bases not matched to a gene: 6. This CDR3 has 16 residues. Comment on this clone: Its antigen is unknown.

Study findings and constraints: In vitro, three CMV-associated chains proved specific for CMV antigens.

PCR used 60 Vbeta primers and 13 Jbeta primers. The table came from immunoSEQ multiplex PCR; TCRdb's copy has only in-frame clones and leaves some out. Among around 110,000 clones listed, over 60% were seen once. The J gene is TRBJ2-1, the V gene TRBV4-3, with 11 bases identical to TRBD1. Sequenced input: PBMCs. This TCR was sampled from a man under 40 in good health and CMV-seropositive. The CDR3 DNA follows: TGCGCCAGCAGCCAGGACAGGGGGCAAATAAACAATGAGCAGTTCTTC. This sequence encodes CASSQDRGQINNEQFF.